This TCR beta chain is drawn from a study of graft-versus-host responses after intestinal transplantation (dated by TCRdb to 2020 to 2022). Broadly, across the study: Recipients received multivisceral, liver-intestinal, or isolated intestinal transplants. All recipients received anti-thymocyte globulin induction followed by maintenance tacrolimus and steroids for 3 to 4 years. After intestinal transplantation, graft-versus-host and host-versus-graft alloreactive T cell clones in the graft, circulation and bone marrow were tracked using bulk TCR-beta CDR3 sequencing. Alloreactive clones were identified by sequencing pre-transplant mixed lymphocyte reaction products and comparing these products with unstimulated pre-transplant donor and recipient T cells. The cohort enrolled under 25 intestinal transplant recipients including one retransplant, and a few patients lacking pretransplant specimens were excluded. Donor T cell macrochimerism was defined as a peak of at least 4% donor T cells among recipient peripheral blood mononuclear cells. Instead of going to the commercial service, samples from a few later patients were sequenced in-house on an Illumina MiSeq and processed with MiXCR. The paper's findings and limits, for the study overall: High GvH to HvG T cell clonal ratios were observed in the allografts of patients with donor T cell macrochimerism. Peak levels of circulating GvH clones were associated with declines in HvG clones early after transplant. GvH clones were found in recipient bone marrow, and some of the GvH clones appeared earlier in ileal mucosa or blood, which is consistent with an intestinal mucosal origin. The conclusions were limited by the relatively low number and heterogeneity of the intestinal transplant patients.

V is pared back by 2 bases and J by 5 bases, with 10 bases lying between the germline termini. CDR1 is given as MNHNS and CDR2 as SASEGT, both from the germline V gene. The CDR3 spans 15 residues, from the cysteine through the phenylalanine. The only DNA kept is the CDR3, 45 bases in frame from the first base. Library preparation employed the immunoSEQ multiplex PCR assay. For most patients, genomic DNA was isolated with the Qiagen DNeasy Blood and Tissue Kit and shipped frozen to Adaptive Biotechnologies for TCR sequencing. For most patients, high-throughput TCR-beta CDR3 sequencing of genomic DNA was performed by Adaptive Biotechnologies. Per the original workflow: TCR sequencing data for around 20 patients were retrieved from Adaptive's ImmunoSEQ software; a few other patients were processed with MiXCR and VDJtools. To correct CD4 versus CD8 sorting errors, any sequence found in both subsets at a frequency ratio below 5:1 was removed. CDR3 nucleotide sequences shared by donor and recipient were removed because the origin of these sequences could not be assigned. Alloreactive clones required at least 2-fold expansion over unstimulated cells and minimum CFSE-low frequency of 0.002% (template counts) or 0.001% (read counts). Clones detected in sequenced pre-transplant spleen, lymph node, or MLR CFSE-low populations of the donor or recipient were defined as mappable. The cumulative frequency of alloreactive clones was calculated as a percentage of all sequences, weighted by copy number. As stored in TCRdb, this immuneACCESS dataset retains in-frame rearrangements with V and J assigned. A fraction of the clones does not appear; measured against another copy, unresolved V genes explain less than half of the discrepancy, and the remainder lacks a known reason. V and J calls and clone size follow that table, whereas D and trimming were derived from the DNA. The sample records some 86,000 clones, about 87% of which are singletons. Clones ranked in the top ten supply roughly 0.3% of the sample.

The time point label on this specimen signifies: cells obtained before transplantation from donor or recipient. CD3+CD4+ and CD3+CD8+ populations were FACS-sorted from unstimulated pre-transplant donor and recipient cells taken from spleen or lymph nodes. Worth noting for this clone: What this receptor recognizes is not known. No qualities accompany the bases; no much larger clone lies one base away.

The TCR sequence derives from a human donor who was the organ donor for an intestinal transplant. The chain is made from TRBV6-1 and TRBJ1-6; confidence is insufficient to name the D gene. Sample: unstimulated CD4+ T cells sorted from spleen or lymph node cells, taken before transplant. The CDR3 corresponds to CASSESGRHNSPLHF. The nucleotide sequence reads TGTGCCAGCAGTGAAAGCGGCAGGCATAATTCACCCCTCCACTTT.